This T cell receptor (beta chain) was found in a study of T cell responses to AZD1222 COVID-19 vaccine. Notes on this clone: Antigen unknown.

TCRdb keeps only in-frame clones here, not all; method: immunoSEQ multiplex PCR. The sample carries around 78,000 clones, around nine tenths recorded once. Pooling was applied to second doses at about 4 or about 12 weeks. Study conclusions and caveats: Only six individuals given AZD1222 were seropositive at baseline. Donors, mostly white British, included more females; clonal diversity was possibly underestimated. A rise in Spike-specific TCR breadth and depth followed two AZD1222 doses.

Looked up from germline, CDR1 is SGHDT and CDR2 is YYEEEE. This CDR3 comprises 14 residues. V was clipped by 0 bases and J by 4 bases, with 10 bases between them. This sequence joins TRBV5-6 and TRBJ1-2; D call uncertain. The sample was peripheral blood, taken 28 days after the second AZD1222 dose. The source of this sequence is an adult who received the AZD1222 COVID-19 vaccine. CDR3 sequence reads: CASSLGGNPYGYTF. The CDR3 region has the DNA TGTGCCAGCAGCTTGGGAGGCAACCCCTATGGCTACACCTTC.